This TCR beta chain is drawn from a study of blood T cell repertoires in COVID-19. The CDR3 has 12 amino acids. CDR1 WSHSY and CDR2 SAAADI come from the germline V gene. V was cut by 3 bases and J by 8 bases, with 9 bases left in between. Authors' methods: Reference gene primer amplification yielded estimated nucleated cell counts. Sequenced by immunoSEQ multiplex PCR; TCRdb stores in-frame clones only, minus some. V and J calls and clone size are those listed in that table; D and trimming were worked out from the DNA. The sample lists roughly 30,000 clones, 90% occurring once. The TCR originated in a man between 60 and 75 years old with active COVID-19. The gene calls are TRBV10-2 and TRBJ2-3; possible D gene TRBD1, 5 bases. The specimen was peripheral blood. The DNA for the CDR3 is TGCGCCAGCAGTGATGGGGCACCTACGCAGTATTTT. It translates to CASSDGAPTQYF.